This entry is about one T cell receptor (beta chain). Investigators performed immunoSEQ version v3.0 at survey level. Only in-frame clones appear in the TCRdb table, and some are missing; sequencing was by immunoSEQ multiplex PCR. The data show about 28,000 clones, approximately 85% seen once. The CDR3 runs to 13 residues. In germline, CDR1 is LNHDA, CDR2 SQIVND (reference sequence). Trimming removed 8 bases from V and 2 bases from J, with 10 bases in between. The data belong to a study of long-term antiretroviral therapy in people with HIV. PBMC samples from each donor numbered at least one pre-ART and at least two post-ART. Every specimen held between about 0.85-10 million cryopreserved PBMC. These were thawed and washed before DNA extraction.

The source of this sequence is a man aged 18 to 30 with HIV. The chain employs TRBV19 and TRBJ1-5; D call uncertain. Sequencing used unsorted PBMCs, obtained 0.8 years before starting antiretroviral therapy. The DNA for the CDR3 is TGTGCCAGTGGGAACCTAGGCAATCAGCCCCAGCATTTT. Residues: CASGNLGNQPQHF.